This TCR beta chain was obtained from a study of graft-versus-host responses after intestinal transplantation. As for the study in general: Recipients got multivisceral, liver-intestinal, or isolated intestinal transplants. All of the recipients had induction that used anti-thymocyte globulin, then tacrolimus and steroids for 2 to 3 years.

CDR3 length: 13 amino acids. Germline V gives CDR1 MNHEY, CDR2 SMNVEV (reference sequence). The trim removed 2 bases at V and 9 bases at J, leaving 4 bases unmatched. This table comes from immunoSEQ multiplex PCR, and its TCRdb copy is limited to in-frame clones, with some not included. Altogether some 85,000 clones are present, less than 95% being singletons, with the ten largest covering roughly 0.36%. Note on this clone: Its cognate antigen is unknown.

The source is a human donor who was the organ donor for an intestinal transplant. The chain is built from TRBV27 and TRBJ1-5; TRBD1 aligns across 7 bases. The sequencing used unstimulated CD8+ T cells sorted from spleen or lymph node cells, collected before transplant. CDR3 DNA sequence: TGTGCCAGCAGTTTAAGGGGGCTGGGGCCCCAGCATTTT. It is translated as CASSLRGLGPQHF.